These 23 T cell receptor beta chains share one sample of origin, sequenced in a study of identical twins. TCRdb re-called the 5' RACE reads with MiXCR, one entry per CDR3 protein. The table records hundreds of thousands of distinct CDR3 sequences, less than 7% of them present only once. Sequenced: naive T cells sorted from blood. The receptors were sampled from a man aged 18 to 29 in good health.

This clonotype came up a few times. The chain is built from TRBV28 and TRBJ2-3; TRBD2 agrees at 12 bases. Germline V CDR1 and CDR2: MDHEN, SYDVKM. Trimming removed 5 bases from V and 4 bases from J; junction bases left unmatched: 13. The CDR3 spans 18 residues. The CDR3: CASSPSWTSGNGADTQYF. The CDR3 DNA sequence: TGTGCCAGCAGTCCCTCTTGGACTAGCGGGAATGGGGCAGATACGCAGTATTTT.

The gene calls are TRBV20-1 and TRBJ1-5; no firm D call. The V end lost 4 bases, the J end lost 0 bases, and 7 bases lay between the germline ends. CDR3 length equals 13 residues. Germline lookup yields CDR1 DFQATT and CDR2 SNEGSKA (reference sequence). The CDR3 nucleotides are TGCAGTGCTACCGGGAGTAGCAATCAGCCCCAGCATTTT. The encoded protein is CSATGSSNQPQHF.

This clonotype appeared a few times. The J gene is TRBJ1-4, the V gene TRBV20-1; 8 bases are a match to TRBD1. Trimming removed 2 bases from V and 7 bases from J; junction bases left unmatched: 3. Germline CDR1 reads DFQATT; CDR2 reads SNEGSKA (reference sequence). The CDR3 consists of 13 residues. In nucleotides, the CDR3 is TGCAGTGCTAGACTGCAGGGGGCTGAAAAACTGTTTTTT. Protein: CSARLQGAEKLFF.

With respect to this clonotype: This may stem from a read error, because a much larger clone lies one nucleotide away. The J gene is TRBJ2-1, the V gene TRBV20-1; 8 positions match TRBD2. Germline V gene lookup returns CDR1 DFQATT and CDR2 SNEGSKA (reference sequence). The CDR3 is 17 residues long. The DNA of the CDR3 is TGCAGTGCTAGATCTATAGCGGGATGGTTCTCCTACAATGTGCAGTTCTTC. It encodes CSARSIAGWFSYNVQFF.

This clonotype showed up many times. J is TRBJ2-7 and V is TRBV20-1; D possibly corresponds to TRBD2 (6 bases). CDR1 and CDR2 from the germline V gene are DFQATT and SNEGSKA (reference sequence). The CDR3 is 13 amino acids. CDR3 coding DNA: TGCAGCCGGACCAGCGGGCTTACCTACGAGCAGTACTTC. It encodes CSRTSGLTYEQYF.

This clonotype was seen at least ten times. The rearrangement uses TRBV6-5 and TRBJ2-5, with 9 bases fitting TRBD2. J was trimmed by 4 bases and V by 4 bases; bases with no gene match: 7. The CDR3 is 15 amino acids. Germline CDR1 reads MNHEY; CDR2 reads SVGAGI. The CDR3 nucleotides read TGTGCCAGCAGTTTAACCGGGACTAGCCCAGAGACCCAGTACTTC. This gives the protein CASSLTGTSPETQYF.

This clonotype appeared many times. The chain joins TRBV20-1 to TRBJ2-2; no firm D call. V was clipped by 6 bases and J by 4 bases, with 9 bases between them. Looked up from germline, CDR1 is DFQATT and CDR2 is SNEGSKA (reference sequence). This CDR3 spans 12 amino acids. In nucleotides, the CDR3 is TGCAGTGCGCCAAGACGCACCGGGGAGCTGTTTTTT. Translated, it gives CSAPRRTGELFF.

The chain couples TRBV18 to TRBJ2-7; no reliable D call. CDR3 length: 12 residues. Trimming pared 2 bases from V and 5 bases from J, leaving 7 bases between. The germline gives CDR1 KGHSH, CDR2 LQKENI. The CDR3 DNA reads TGTGCCAGCTCACCAGGGTTGAACGAGCAGTACGTC. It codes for CASSPGLNEQYV.

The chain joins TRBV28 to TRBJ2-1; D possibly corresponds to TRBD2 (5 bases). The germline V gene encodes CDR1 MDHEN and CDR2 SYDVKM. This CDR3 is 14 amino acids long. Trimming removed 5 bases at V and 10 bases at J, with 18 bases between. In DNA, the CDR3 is TGTGCCAGCAGTGTCCCCTACTTAACGGGAGAGCAGTTCTTC. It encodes CASSVPYLTGEQFF.

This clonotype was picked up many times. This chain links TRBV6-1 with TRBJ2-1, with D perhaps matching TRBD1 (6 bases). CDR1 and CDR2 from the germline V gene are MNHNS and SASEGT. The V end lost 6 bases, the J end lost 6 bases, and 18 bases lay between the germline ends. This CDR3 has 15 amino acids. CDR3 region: CASRRGQTHPNEQFF. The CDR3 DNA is TGTGCCAGCAGACGTGGACAGACTCATCCCAATGAGCAGTTCTTC.

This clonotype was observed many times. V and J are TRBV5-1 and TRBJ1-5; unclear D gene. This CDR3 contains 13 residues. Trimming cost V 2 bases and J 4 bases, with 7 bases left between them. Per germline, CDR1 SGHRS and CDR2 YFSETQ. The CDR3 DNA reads TGCGCCAGCAGCTTCGAGCTTAATCAGCCCCAGCATTTT. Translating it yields CASSFELNQPQHF.

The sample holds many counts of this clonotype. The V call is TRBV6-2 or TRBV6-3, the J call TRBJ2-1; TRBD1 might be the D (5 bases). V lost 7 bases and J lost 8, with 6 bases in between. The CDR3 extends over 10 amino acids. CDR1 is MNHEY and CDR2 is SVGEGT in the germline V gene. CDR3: CASMGHEQFF. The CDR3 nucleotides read TGTGCCAGCATGGGGCATGAGCAGTTCTTC.

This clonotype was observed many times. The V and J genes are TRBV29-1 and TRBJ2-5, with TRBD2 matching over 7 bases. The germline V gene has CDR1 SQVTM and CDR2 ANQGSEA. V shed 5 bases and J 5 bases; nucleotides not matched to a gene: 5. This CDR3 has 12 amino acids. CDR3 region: CSVRLAGETQYF. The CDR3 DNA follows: TGCAGCGTTCGACTAGCTGGTGAGACCCAGTACTTC.

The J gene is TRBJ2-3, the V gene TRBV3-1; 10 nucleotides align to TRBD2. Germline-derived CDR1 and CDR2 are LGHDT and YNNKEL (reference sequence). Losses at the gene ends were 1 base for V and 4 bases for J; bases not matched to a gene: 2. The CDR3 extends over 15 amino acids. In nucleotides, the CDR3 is TGTGCCAGCAGCCAAGTCCTAGCGGGAGCAGATACGCAGTATTTT. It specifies CASSQVLAGADTQYF.

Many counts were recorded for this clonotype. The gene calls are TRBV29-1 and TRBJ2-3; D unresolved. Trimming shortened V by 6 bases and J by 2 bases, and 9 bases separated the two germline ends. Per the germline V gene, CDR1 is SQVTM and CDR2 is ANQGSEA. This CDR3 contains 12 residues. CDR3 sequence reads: CSVQVLTDTQYF. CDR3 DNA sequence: TGCAGCGTCCAAGTACTCACAGATACGCAGTATTTT.

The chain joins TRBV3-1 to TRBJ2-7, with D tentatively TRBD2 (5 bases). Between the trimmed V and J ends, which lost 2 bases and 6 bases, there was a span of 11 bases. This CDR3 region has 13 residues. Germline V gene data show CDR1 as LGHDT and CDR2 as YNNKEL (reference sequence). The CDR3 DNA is TGTGCCAGCAGCCAATCCGGGGTCGGCGAGCAGTACTTC. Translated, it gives CASSQSGVGEQYF.

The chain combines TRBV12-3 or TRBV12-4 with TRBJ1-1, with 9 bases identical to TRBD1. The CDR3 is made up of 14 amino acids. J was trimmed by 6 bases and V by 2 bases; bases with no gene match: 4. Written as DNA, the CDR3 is TGTGCCAGCAGTTTACTCGGACAGGGGTCTGAAGCTTTCTTT. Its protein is CASSLLGQGSEAFF.

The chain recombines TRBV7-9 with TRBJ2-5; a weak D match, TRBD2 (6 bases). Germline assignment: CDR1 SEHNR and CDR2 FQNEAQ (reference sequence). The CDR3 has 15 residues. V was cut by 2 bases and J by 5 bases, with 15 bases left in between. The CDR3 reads CASSLNPGSTETQYF. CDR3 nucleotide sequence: TGTGCCAGCAGCTTAAATCCCGGGAGTACGGAGACCCAGTACTTC.

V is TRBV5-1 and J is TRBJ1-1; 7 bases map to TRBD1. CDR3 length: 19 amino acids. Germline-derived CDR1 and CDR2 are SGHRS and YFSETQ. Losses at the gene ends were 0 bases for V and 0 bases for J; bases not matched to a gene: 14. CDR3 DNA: TGCGCCAGCAGCTTGGCGCTTTCCGGGTTAGGGACAGTGAACACTGAAGCTTTCTTT. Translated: CASSLALSGLGTVNTEAFF.

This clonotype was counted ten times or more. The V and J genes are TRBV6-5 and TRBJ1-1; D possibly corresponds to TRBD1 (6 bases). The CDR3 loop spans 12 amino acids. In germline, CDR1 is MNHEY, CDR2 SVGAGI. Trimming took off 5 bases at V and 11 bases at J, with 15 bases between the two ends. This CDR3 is CASSRDRLDAFF. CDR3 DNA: TGTGCCAGCAGTCGAGACAGGCTGGACGCTTTCTTT.

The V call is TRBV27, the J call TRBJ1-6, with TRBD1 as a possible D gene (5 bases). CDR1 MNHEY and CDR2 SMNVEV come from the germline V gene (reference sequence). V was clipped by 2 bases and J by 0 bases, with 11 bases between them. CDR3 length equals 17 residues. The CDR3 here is CASSLGGQSSYNSPLHF. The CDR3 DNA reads TGTGCCAGCAGTTTAGGAGGACAAAGCTCCTATAATTCACCCCTCCACTTT.

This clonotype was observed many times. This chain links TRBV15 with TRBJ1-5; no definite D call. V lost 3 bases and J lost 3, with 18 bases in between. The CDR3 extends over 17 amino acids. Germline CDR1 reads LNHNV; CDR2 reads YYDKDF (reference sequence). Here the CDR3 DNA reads TGTGCCACCAGCAGGCCAAAAGTCCTGGGTCTCAATCAGCCCCAGCATTTT. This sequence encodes CATSRPKVLGLNQPQHF.

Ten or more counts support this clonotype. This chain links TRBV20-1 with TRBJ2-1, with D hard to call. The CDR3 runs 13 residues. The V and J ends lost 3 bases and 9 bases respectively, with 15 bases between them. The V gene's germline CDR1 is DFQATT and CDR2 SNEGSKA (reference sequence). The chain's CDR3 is CSARVTVVGEQFF. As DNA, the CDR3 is TGCAGTGCTAGGGTGACTGTTGTAGGTGAGCAGTTCTTC.